Included here is one T cell receptor beta chain sequence, with context. Roughly 0.45 to 1 ug RNA was reverse transcribed with random hexamers. Amplification of the TCR beta CDR3 was carried out by immunoSEQ multiplex PCR, which spanned a total of 54 Vbeta and 13 Jbeta segments. TCRdb re-analysed the immunoSEQ multiplex PCR reads in MiXCR, keeping a single row per CDR3 protein. The repertoire holds about 52,000 distinct CDR3 sequences, with 90% to 95% as singletons. This entry belongs to a study of CD8 T cells in Susac syndrome. Trimming pared 4 bases from V and 1 base from J, leaving 22 bases between. CDR1 is MDHEN and CDR2 is SYDVKM in the germline V gene. This CDR3 has 18 residues. From blood CD8+ and CD4+ T cells, TCR beta sequences were generated. Treatment-naive patients with stable or active relapsing-remitting disease were the multiple sclerosis controls.

The TCR sequence derives from a human donor with multiple sclerosis. This sequence joins TRBV28 and TRBJ1-2; D is undetermined. The sample consisted of CD8+ T cells from PBMCs. CDR3 bases: TGTGCCAGCAGTTCTGACTCAGAAAGTGACCTAATTAACTATGGCTACACCTTC. Protein product: CASSSDSESDLINYGYTF.